The present T cell receptor beta chain was sequenced within a study of long-term antiretroviral therapy in people with HIV. The study, taken as a whole, reports: Dominance of pre-ART expanded clones persisted, fluctuating and often declining after ART. It was not possible to obtain data on ART adherence, viral resistance or therapy changes.

HIV-positive participants all received treatment in the United States. In regard to this clone: What it binds is unknown.

Researchers ran immunoSEQ v3.0 at survey level. Only in-frame clones appear in the TCRdb table, and some are missing; sequencing was by immunoSEQ multiplex PCR. The profile shows tens of thousands of clones, approximately 80% of them singletons. V was shortened by 6 bases and J by 2 bases, with 18 bases between the two germline ends. CDR1 and CDR2 (germline): MNHEY, SMNVEV (reference sequence). The CDR3 is 16 amino acids. The chain uses TRBV27 and TRBJ2-3; D is perhaps TRBD2 (6 bases). This TCR came from a woman aged 45-60 years with HIV. Sequenced material: unsorted PBMCs, taken 2 years after starting antiretroviral therapy. The CDR3 DNA reads TGTGCCAGCAGGCAATTCGGGGGACGGATCACAGATACGCAGTATTTT. This codes for CASRQFGGRITDTQYF.